This TCR beta chain was documented in a study of blood T cell repertoires in COVID-19. The overall study: The study drew acute and convalescent COVID-19 samples from the United States, Italy and Spain. Sources were T cells, B-cell-depleted T cells, or PBMCs; the material itself was cDNA or gDNA.

Germline assignment: CDR1 LGHDT and CDR2 YNNKEL (reference sequence). The junction had 5 bases not matched to a gene; V was cut back by 2 bases and J by 7 bases. The CDR3 spans 15 residues. Recruited during active infection, patients (from Seattle) were subsequently followed longitudinally. Clones were read by immunoSEQ multiplex PCR, and TCRdb kept only the in-frame ones, dropping some. The sample shows some 64,000 clones, roughly 80% of them seen only once. This TCR derives from a man between 60 and 70 years old with COVID-19, enrolled during active disease. The chain couples TRBV3-1 (or the pseudogene TRBV3-2) to TRBJ2-2; 9 bases map to TRBD2. The source material was peripheral blood. The CDR3 reads CASSQQAGGIGELFF. The CDR3 region has the DNA TGTGCCAGCAGCCAACAGGCGGGAGGGATCGGGGAGCTGTTTTTT.